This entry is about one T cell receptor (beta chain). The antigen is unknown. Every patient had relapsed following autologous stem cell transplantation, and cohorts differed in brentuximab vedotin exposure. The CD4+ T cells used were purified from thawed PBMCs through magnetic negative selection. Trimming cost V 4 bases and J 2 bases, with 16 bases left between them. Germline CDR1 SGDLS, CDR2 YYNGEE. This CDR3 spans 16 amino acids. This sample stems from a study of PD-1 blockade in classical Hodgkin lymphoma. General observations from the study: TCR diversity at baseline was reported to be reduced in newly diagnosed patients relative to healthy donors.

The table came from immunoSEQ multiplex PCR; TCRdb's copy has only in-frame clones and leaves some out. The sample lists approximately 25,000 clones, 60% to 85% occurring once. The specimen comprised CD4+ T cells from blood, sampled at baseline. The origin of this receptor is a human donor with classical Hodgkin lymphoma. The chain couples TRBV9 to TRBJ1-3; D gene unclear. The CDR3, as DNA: TGTGCCAGCAGCCTCCGGCAGGTCGGGGCTGGAAACACCATATATTTT. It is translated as CASSLRQVGAGNTIYF.